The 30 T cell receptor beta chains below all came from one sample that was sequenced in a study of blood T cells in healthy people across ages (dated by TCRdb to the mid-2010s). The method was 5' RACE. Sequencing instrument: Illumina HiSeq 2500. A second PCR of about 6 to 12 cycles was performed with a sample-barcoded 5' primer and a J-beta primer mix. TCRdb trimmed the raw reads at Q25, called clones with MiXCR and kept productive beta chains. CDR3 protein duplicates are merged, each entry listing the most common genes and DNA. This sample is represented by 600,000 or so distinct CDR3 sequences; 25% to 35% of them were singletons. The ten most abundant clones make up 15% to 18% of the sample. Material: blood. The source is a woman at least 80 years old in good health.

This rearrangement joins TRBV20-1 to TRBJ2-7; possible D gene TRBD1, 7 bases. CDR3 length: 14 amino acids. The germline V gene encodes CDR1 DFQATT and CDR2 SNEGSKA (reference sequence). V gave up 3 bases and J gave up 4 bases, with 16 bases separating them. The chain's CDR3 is CSASQGGSFYEQYF. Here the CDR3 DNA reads TGCAGTGCTAGTCAGGGGGGTAGTTTTTACGAGCAGTACTTC.

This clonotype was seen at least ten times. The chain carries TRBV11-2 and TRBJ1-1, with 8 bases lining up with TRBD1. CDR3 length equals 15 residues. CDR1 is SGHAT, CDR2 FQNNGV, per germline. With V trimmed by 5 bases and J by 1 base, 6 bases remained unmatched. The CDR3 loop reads CASSPRTGTNTEAFF. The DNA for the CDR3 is TGTGCCAGCAGCCCGAGGACAGGGACGAACACTGAAGCTTTCTTT.

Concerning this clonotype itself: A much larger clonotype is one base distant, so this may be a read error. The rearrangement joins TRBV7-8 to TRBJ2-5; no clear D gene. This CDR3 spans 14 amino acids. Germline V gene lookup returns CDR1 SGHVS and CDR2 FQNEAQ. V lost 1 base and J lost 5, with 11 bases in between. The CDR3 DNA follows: TGTGCCAGCAGCTTAGGACGTACTCGGGAGACCCAGTACTTC. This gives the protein CASSLGRTRETQYF.

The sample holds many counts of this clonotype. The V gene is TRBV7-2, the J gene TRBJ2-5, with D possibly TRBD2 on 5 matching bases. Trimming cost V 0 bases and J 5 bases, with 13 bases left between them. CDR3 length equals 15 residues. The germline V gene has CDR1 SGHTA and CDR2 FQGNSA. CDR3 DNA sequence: TGTGCCAGCAGCTTAGCGTTCGCCGGGGTTGAGACCCAGTACTTC. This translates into CASSLAFAGVETQYF.

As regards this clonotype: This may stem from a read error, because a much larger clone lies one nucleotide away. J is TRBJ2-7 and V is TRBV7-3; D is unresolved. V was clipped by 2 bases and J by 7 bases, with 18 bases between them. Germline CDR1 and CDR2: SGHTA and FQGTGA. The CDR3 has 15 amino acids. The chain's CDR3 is CASSLAPSPANEQYF. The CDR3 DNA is TGTGCCAGCAGCTTAGCGCCTAGTCCCGCCAATGAGCAGTACTTC.

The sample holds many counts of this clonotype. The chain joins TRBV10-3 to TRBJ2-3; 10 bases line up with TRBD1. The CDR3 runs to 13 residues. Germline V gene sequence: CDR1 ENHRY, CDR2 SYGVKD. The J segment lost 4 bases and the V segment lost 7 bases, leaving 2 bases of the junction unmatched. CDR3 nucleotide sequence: TGTGCCATCACCGGGACAGGGGCAGATACGCAGTATTTT. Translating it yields CAITGTGADTQYF.

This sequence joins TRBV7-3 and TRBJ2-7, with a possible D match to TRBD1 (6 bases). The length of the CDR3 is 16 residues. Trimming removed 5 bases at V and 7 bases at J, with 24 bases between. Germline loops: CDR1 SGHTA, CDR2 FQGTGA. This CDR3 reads CASSQGFGRGMKEQYF. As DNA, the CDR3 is TGTGCCAGCAGCCAAGGATTTGGCAGGGGCATGAAAGAGCAGTACTTC.

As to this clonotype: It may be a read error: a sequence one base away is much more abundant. In DNA, the CDR3 is TGCAGCGCCGTAGAGACGATCGATGAGCAGTTCTTC. Protein product: CSAVETIDEQFF. The rearrangement uses TRBV29-1 and TRBJ2-1; D is ambiguous. V was clipped by 7 bases and J by 8 bases, with 15 bases between them. CDR3 length: 12 residues. Germline V lookup: CDR1 SQVTM, CDR2 ANQGSEA.

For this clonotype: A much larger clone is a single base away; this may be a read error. This CDR3 reads CSARKTGRISNSPPHF. CDR3 DNA: TGCAGTGCTAGGAAGACAGGGAGGATAAGTAATTCACCCCCCCACTTT. The rearrangement links TRBV20-1 to TRBJ1-6; 7 positions match TRBD1. CDR1 is DFQATT and CDR2 is SNEGSKA in the germline V gene (reference sequence). The CDR3 is made up of 16 amino acids.

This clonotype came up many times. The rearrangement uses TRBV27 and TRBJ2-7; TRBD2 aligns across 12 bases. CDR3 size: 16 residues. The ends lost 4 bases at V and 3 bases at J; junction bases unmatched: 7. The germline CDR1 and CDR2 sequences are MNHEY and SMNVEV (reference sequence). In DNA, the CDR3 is TGTGCCAGCAGTTCAGTACTAGCGGGGGGTTTCTACGAGCAGTACTTC. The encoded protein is CASSSVLAGGFYEQYF.

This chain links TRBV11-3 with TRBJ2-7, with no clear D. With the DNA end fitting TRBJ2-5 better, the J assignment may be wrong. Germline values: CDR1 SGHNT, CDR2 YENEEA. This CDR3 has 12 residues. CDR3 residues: CASSFSRETQYF. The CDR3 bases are TGTGCCAGCAGCTTTTCCCGGGAGACCCAGTACTTC.

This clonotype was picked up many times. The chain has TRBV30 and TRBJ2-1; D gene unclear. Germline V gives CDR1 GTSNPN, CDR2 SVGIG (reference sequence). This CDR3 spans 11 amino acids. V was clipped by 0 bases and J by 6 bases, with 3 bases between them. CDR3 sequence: CAWSVANEQFF. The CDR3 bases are TGTGCCTGGAGTGTTGCCAATGAGCAGTTCTTC.

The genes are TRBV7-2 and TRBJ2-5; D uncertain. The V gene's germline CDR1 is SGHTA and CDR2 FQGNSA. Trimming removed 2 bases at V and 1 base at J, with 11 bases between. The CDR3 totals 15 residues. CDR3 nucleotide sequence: TGTACCAGCAGCTTAACCAGGACGACCCAAGAGACCCAGTACTTC. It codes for CTSSLTRTTQETQYF.

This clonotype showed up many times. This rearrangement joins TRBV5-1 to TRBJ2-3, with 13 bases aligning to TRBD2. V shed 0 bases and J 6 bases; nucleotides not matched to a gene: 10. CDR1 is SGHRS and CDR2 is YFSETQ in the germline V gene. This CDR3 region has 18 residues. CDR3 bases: TGCGCCAGCAGCTTGGACCCTCGGACTAGCGGGGGTGGGGATACGCAGTATTTT. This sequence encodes CASSLDPRTSGGGDTQYF.

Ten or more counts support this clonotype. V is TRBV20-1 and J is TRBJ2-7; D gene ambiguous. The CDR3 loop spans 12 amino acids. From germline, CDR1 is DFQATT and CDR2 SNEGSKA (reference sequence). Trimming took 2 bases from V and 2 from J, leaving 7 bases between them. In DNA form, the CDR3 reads TGCAGTGCTAGATTAGCTACCTACGAGCAGTACTTC. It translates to CSARLATYEQYF.

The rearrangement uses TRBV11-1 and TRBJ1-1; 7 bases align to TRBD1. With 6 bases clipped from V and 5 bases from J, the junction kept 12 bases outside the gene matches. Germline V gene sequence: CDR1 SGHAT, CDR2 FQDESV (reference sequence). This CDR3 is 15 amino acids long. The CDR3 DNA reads TGTGCCAGCAGTCGGACAGGTGTGGGGGAAACTGAAGCTTTCTTT. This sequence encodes CASSRTGVGETEAFF.

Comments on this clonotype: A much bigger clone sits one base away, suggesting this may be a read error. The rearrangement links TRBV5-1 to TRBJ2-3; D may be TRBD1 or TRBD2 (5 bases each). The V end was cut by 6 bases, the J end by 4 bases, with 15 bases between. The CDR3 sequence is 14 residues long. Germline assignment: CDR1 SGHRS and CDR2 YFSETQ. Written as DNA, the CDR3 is TGCGCCAGCACCCGTGGGGGTGGCTCAGATACGCAGTATTTT. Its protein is CASTRGGGSDTQYF.

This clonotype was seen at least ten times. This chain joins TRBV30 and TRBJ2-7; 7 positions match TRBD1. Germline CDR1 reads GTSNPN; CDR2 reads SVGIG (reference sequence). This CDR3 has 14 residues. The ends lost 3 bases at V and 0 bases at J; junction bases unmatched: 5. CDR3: CAWSTPGGSYEQYF. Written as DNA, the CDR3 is TGTGCCTGGAGCACACCAGGGGGCTCCTACGAGCAGTACTTC.

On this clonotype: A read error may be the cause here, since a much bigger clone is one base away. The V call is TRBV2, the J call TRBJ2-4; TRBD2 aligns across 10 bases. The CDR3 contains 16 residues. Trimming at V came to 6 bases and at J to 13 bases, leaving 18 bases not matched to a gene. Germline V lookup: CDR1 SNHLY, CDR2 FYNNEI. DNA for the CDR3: TGTGCCAGCAGAGGTAGCGGGGGGCCAATAGTCAATGAGCAGTACTTC. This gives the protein CASRGSGGPIVNEQYF.

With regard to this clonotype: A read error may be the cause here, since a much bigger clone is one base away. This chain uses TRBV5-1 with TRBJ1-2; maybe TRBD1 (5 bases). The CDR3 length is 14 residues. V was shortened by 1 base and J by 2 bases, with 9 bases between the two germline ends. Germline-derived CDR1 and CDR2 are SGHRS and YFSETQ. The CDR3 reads CASSLTPGNYGYTF. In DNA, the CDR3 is TGCGCCAGCAGCTTGACCCCAGGGAACTATGGCTACACCTTC.

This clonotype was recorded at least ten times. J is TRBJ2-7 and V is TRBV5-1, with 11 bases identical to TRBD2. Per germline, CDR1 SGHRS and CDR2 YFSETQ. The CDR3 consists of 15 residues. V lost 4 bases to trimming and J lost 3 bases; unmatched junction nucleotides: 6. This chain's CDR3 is CASSVSGGVGYEQYF. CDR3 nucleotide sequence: TGCGCCAGCAGCGTTAGCGGGGGGGTCGGCTACGAGCAGTACTTC.

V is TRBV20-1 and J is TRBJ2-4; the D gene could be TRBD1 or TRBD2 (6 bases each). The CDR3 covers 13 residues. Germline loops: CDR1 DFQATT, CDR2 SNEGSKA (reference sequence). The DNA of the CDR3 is TGCAGCACAAGGGGGGCGACAAAAAACATTCAGTACTTC. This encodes CSTRGATKNIQYF.

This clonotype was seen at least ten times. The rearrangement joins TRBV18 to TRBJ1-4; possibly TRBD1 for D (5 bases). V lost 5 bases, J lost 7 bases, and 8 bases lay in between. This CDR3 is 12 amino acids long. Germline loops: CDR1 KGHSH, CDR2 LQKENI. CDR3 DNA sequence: TGTGCCAGCTCATACACAGGTGAAAAACTGTTTTTT. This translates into CASSYTGEKLFF.

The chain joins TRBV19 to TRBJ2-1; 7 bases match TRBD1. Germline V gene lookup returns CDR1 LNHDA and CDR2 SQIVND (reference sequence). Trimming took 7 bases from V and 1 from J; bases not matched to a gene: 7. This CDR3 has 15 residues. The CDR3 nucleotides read TGTGCCAGTAAACCCGGGACAGTTTCCTACAATGAGCAGTTCTTC. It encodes CASKPGTVSYNEQFF.

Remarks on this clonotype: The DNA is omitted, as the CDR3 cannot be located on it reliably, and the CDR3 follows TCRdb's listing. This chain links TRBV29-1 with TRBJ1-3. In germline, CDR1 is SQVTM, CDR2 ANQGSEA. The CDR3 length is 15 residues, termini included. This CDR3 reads CSVGFLADSGNTIYF.

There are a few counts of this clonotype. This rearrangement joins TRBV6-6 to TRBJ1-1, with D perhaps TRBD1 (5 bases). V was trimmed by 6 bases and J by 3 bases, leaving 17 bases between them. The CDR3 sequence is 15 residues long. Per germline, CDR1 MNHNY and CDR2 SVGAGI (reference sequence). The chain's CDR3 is CASRATSLGDTEAFF. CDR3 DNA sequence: TGTGCCAGCAGGGCTACAAGCCTAGGGGACACTGAAGCTTTCTTT.

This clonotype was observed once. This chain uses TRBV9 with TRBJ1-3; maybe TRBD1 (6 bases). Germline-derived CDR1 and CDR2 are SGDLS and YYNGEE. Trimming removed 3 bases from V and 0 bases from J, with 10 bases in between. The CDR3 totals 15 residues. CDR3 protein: CASSARDISGNTIYF. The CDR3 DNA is TGTGCCAGCAGCGCCCGGGACATCTCTGGAAACACCATATATTTT.

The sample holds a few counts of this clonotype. The CDR3 coding sequence is TGTGCCAGCAGTTTAGAGGTCGGGGGAGCGCAGTACTTC. It yields the protein CASSLEVGGAQYF. The V gene is TRBV27, the J gene TRBJ2-5; maybe TRBD2 (6 bases). Germline CDR1 is MNHEY and CDR2 is SMNVEV (reference sequence). The CDR3 has 13 residues. The V and J ends lost 2 bases and 11 bases respectively, with 15 bases between them.

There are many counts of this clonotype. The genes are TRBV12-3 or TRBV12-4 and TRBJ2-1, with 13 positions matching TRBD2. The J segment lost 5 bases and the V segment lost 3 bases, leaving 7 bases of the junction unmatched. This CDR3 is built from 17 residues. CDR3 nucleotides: TGTGCCAGCAGTTTTACGGGACTAGCGGGGAGCGACAATGAGCAGTTCTTC. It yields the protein CASSFTGLAGSDNEQFF.

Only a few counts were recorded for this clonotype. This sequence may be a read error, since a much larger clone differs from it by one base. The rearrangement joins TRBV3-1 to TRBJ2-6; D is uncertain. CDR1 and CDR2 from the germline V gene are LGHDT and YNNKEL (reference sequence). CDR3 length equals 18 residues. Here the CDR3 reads CASSQGNRPMSGTNVLTF. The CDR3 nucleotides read TGTGCCAGCAGCCAAGGTAACAGACCAATGTCTGGGACCAACGTCCTGACTTTC.